This TCR beta chain was captured in a study of monozygotic twins with inflammatory bowel disease. Notes on the study in general: No difference in repertoire similarity was seen between concordant and discordant twins, possibly because power was limited.

TCRdb reprocessed the 5' RACE reads and stores each CDR3 protein as one record, lacking DNA. The ten top clones account for about 2.2%, within a sample of 350,000 to 500,000 distinct CDR3 sequences. Of note for this clonotype: Its antigen remains unidentified.

The source of this sequence is a human donor with ulcerative colitis or Crohn's disease, or a healthy co-twin of an affected twin (not recorded which). Sequenced sample: blood.

This CDR3 reads CASSHYVDSQETQYF. The chain is built from TRBV7-8 and TRBJ2-5; TCRdb calls TRBD1, which cannot be checked without DNA. Germline CDR1 SGHVS, CDR2 FQNEAQ. The CDR3 has 15 amino acids. The entire variable domain, with the rest obtained from reference TRBV7-8 and TRBJ2-5, is as follows: GAGVSQSPRYKVAKRGQDVALRCDPISGHVSLFWYQQALGQGPEFLTYFQNEAQLDKSGLPSDRFFAERPEGSVSTLKIQRTQQEDSAVYLCASSHYVDSQETQYFGPGTRLLVL.